The rows below give T cell receptor beta chains drawn from one sample of a study of blood T cell dynamics during melanoma immunotherapy. Method: immunoSEQ multiplex PCR; TCRdb's copy keeps in-frame clones and lacks some. In the table there are around 26,000 clones, around 88% of which are singletons. The sequencing used blood, collected from a patient treated with checkpoint blockade. Source of these receptors: a human donor with melanoma. Both conserved end residues are part of each CDR3. The D gene is left open where the match is weak. Size is omitted from some rows. Given values are once, few, many or a class for expanded clones.

TRBD2	TRBV4-1	-	TRBJ2-1	TGCGCCAGCAGCCAAATCAGCGGGAGGACTTCCTACAATGAGCAGTTCTTC	CASSQISGRTSYNEQFF
-	TRBV6-5	-	TRBJ1-3	TGTGCCAGCAGTTACTCAGCCACCAGCTCTGGAAACACCATATATTTT	CASSYSATSSGNTIYF
-	TRBV21-1	-	TRBJ2-7	TGTGCCAGCAGCAAAACGCCGTGGGGGATCCCGCTCTACGAGCAGTACTTC	CASSKTPWGIPLYEQYF
TRBD1	TRBV7-3	-	TRBJ1-1	TGTGCCAGCAGCTCTACAGGGGGTAACACTGAAGCTTTCTTT	CASSSTGGNTEAFF
TRBD1	TRBV5-1	-	TRBJ2-1	TGCGCCAGCAGCGGATACGGCCGGGACAGGGAAGGCGGAAGCTCCTACAATGAGCAGTTCTTC	CASSGYGRDREGGSSYNEQFF
-	TRBV5-6	once	TRBJ1-1	TGTGCCAGCAGCCGGGGGTCCACTGAAGCTTTCTTT	CASSRGSTEAFF
TRBD1	TRBV27	-	TRBJ1-6	TGTGCCAGCAGGCCCTGGGACAGAGATAATTCACCCCTCCACTTT	CASRPWDRDNSPLHF
-	TRBV19	-	TRBJ1-2	TGTGCCAGTAGTCCCTTGGACAGCCGTGCTAACTATGGCTACACCTTC	CASSPLDSRANYGYTF
TRBD1	TRBV5-1	-	TRBJ2-2	TGCGCCAGCAGCTTGACAGGGGGCAGCGACGGGGAGCTGTTTTTT	CASSLTGGSDGELFF
-	TRBV4-1	-	TRBJ2-2	TGCGCCAGCAGCGCCTCCGGGACTCGAGGCCCCGGGGAGCTGTTTTTT	CASSASGTRGPGELFF
TRBD2	TRBV9	-	TRBJ2-7	TGTGCCAGCAGCGTGCTGGCGGGAGGAGGGGTCGAGCAGTACTTC	CASSVLAGGGVEQYF
-	TRBV7-2	-	TRBJ1-1	TGTGCCAGCAGCTTAAACACAGGGAAGGGGACTGAAGCTTTCTTT	CASSLNTGKGTEAFF
TRBD2	TRBV9	-	TRBJ2-7	TGTGCCAGCGGGAGGGAGGACGAGCAGTACTTC	CASGREDEQYF
TRBD1	TRBV5-4	few	TRBJ2-7	TGTGCCAGCAGCTCGTCGGGACAGGTATACGAGCAGTACTTC	CASSSSGQVYEQYF
-	TRBV2	-	TRBJ1-4	TGTGCCAGCAGTGATGAGATGCAGGGCAGAGGGAAACTGTTTTTT	CASSDEMQGRGKLFF
-	TRBV10-3	-	TRBJ2-3	TGTGCCATCAGTGAGTCCCCATCGACCCCAAGGCGCCACGAAGGCACAGATACGCAGTATTTT	CAISESPSTPRRHEGTDTQYF
-	TRBV5-8	-	TRBJ2-5	TGTGCCAGCAGGTTTGCGACTGAAAACCAAGAGACCCAGTACTTC	CASRFATENQETQYF